These 5 T cell receptor beta chains share one sample of origin, sequenced in a study of blood T cell repertoires in COVID-19. Clones were sequenced by immunoSEQ multiplex PCR, and TCRdb holds only the in-frame ones, with some missing. This sample yields around 80,000 clones, of which almost 85% are seen a single time; approximately 12% belongs to the top ten. Sequencing used peripheral blood. These receptors all come from a man at least 80 years old with acute or convalescent COVID-19.

J is TRBJ2-3 and V is TRBV3-1 (or the pseudogene TRBV3-2), with 10 positions matching TRBD2. The CDR3 has 22 residues. Unmatched junction bases numbered 22, after V lost 4 bases and J lost 0 bases. The germline CDR1 and CDR2 sequences are LGHDT and YNNKEL (reference sequence). CDR3 amino acids: CASSPDESSGGPHSESTDTQYF. The CDR3 bases are TGTGCCAGCAGCCCGGATGAGAGTAGCGGGGGGCCTCATAGCGAAAGCACAGATACGCAGTATTTT.

The chain is built from TRBV15 and TRBJ1-2; D not resolved. The V end lost 3 bases, the J end lost 8 bases, and 19 bases lay between the germline ends. Looked up from germline, CDR1 is LNHNV and CDR2 is YYDKDF (reference sequence). This CDR3 spans 15 amino acids. Written as DNA, the CDR3 is TGTGCCACCAGCAGCCAAACTTCAGAGGAAAAGGGCTACACCTTC. Translating gives CATSSQTSEEKGYTF.

V gene TRBV5-1 combines with J gene TRBJ2-3, with TRBD2 matching 8 bases. Germline-derived CDR1 and CDR2 are SGHRS and YFSETQ. With V trimmed by 4 bases and J by 1 base, 5 bases remained unmatched. The CDR3 is 15 residues long. The CDR3 DNA sequence: TGCGCCAGCAGCCCGGGACTAGTCCGCACAGATACGCAGTATTTT. It yields the protein CASSPGLVRTDTQYF. The entire variable domain, with the rest obtained from reference TRBV5-1 and TRBJ2-3, is as follows: KAGVTQTPRYLIKTRGQQVTLSCSPISGHRSVSWYQQTPGQGLQFLFEYFSETQRNKGNFPGRFSGRQFSNSRSEMNVSTLELGDSALYLCASSPGLVRTDTQYFGPGTRLTVL.

The CDR3 bases are TGTGCCAGCAGTGGGGGGCGGAACACCGGGGAGCTGTTTTTT. Translation gives CASSGGRNTGELFF. This chain uses TRBV6-1 with TRBJ2-2, with a possible D match to TRBD1 (6 bases). Germline lookup yields CDR1 MNHNS and CDR2 SASEGT. The CDR3 is 14 residues long. The V gene lost 4 bases and the J gene lost 1 base, with 7 bases spanning the gap.

The rearrangement uses TRBV6-6 and TRBJ2-2, with D possibly matching TRBD2 (7 bases). The V and J ends lost 7 bases and 1 base respectively, with 13 bases between them. This CDR3 spans 15 amino acids. CDR1 MNHNY and CDR2 SVGAGI come from the germline V gene (reference sequence). CDR3 nucleotides: TGTGCCAGCACCAACGGGGGGCTGAACACCGGGGAGCTGTTTTTT. Residues: CASTNGGLNTGELFF.